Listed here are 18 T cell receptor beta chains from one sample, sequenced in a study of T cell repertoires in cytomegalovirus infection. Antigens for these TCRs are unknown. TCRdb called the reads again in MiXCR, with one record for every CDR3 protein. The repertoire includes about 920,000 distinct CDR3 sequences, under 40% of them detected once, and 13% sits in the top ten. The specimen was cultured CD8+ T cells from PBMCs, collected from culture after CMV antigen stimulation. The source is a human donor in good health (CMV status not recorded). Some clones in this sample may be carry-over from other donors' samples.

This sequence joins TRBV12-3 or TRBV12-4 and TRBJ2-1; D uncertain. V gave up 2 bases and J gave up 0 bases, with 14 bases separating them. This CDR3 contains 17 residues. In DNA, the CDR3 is TGTGCCAGCAGTTTAAGTCGTGGGGTCTTCTCCTACAATGAGCAGTTCTTC. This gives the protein CASSLSRGVFSYNEQFF.

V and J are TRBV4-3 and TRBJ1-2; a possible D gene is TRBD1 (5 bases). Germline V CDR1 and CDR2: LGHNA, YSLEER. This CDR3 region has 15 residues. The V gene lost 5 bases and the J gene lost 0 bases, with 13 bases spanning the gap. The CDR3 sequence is CASSTHGRANYGYTF. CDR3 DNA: TGCGCCAGCAGCACCCATGGCAGGGCTAACTATGGCTACACCTTC.

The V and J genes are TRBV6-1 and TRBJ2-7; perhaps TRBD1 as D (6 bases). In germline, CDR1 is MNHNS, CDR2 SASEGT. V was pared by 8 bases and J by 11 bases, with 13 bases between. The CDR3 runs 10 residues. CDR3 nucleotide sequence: TGTGCCAGCCACGGACACAGGGAGTACTTC. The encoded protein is CASHGHREYF.

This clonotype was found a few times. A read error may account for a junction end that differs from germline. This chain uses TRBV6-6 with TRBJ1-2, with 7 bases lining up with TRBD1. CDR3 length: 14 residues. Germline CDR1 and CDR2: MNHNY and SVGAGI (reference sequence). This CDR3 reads CASSQGTADSTRRF. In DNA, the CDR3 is TGTGCCAGCAGTCAAGGGACAGCCGACTCTACTAGACGCTTC.

CDR3 DNA sequence: TGTGCCAGCAGCAACCGACAGACTGAAGCTTTCTTT. Its translation is CASSNRQTEAFF. V gene TRBV11-3 combines with J gene TRBJ1-1; TRBD1 is a possible D gene (5 bases). The germline V gene has CDR1 SGHNT and CDR2 YENEEA. V lost 5 bases and J lost 5, with 9 bases in between. CDR3 size: 12 residues.

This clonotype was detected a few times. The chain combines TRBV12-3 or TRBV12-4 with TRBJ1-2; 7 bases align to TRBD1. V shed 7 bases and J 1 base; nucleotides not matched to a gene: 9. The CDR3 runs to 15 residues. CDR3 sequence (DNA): TGTGCCAGCACTGGCTGGGACAGTCTTAACTATGGCTACACCTTC. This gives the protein CASTGWDSLNYGYTF.

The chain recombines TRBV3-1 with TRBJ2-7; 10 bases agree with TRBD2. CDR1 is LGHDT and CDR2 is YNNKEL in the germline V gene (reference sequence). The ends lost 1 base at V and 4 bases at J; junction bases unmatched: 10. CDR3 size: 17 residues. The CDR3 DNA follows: TGTGCCAGCAGCCAAGGCGGGACTAGCGAGAGGTGGTACGAGCAGTACTTC. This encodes CASSQGGTSERWYEQYF.

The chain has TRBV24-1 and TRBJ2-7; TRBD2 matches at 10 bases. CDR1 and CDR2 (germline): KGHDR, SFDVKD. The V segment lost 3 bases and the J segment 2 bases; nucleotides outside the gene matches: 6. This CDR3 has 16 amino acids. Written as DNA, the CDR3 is TGTGCCACCAGTGATGAAGGACTAGCGGACCCCTACGAGCAGTACGTC. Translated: CATSDEGLADPYEQYV.

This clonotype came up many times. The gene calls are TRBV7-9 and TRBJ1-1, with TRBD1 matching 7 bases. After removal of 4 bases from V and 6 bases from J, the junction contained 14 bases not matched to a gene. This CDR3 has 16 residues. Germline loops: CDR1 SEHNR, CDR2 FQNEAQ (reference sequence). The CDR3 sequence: CASSSSNAGGAAEAFF. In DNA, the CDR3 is TGTGCCAGCAGCTCGTCCAACGCAGGGGGGGCCGCTGAAGCTTTCTTT.

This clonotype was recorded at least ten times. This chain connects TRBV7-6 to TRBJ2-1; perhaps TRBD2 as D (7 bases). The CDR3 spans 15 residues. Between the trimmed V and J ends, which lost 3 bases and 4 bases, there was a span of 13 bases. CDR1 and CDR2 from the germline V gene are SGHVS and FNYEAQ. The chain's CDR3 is CASSFRGGPYNEQFF. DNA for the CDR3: TGTGCCAGCAGCTTTCGCGGGGGCCCTTACAATGAGCAGTTCTTC.

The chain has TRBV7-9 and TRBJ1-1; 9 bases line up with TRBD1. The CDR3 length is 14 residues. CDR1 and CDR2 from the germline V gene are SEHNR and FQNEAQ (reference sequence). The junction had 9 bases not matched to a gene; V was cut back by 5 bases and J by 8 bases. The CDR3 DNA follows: TGTGCCAGCAGCCCCTACGGGACAGGGACAGAAGCTTTCTTT. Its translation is CASSPYGTGTEAFF.

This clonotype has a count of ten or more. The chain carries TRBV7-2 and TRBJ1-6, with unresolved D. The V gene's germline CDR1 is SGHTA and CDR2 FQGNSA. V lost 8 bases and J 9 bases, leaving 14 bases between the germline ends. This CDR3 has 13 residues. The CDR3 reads CASERTEFSPLHF. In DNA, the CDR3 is TGTGCCAGCGAGAGGACGGAATTTTCACCCCTCCACTTT. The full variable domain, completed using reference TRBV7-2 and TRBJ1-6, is GAGVSQSPSNKVTEKGKDVELRCDPISGHTALYWYRQSLGQGLEFLIYFQGNSAPDKSGLPSDRFSAERTGGSVSTLTIQRTQQEDSAVYLCASERTEFSPLHFGNGTRLTVT.

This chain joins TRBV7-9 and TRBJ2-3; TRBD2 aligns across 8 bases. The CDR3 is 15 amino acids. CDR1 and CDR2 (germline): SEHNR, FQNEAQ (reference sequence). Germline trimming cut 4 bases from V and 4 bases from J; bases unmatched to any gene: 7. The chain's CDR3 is CASSSRTSSADTQYF. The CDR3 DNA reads TGTGCCAGCAGCTCCCGGACTAGCAGTGCAGATACGCAGTATTTT.

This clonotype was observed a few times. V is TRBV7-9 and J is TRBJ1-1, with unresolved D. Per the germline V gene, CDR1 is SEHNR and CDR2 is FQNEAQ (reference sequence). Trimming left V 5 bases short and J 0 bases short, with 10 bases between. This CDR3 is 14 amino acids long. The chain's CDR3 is CASSAVALNTEAFF. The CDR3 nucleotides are TGTGCCAGCAGCGCCGTGGCTCTGAACACTGAAGCTTTCTTT.

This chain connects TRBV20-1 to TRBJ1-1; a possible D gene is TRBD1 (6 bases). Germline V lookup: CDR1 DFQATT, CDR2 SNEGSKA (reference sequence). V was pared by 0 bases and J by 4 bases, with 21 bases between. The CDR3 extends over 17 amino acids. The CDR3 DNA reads TGCAGTGCTAGAGATGCAATTCCGGGACACGGGGGCACTGAAGCTTTCTTT. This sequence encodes CSARDAIPGHGGTEAFF.

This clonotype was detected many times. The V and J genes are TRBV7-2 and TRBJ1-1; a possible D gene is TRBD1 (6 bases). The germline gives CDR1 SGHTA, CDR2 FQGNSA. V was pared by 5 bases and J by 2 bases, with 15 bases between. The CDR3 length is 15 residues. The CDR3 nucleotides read TGTGCCAGCAGCGTCCAATTGACAGGCAACACTGAAGCTTTCTTT. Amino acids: CASSVQLTGNTEAFF.

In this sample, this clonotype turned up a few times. The CDR3 region has the DNA TGTGCCACCCCGGACAGGGTCGGTGGGGCCAACGTCCTGACTTTC. It codes for CATPDRVGGANVLTF. The chain is built from TRBV6-1 and TRBJ2-6; TRBD1 matches at 8 bases. The CDR3 extends over 15 amino acids. The junction had 8 bases not matched to a gene; V was cut back by 10 bases and J by 3 bases. Germline lookup yields CDR1 MNHNS and CDR2 SASEGT.

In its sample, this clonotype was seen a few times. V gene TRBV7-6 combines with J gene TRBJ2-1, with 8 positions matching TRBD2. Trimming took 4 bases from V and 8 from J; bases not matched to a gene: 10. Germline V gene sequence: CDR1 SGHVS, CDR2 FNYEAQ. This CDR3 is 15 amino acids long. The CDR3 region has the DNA TGTGCCAGCAGCTCGGACGGGGGGGCCGCGGATGAGCAGTTCTTC. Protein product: CASSSDGGAADEQFF.